These 7 T cell receptor beta chains were all obtained from the same sample, sequenced in a study of response to subunit inactivated influenza vaccine. TCRdb independently ran MiXCR on the RT-PCR reads; one entry per CDR3 protein. The sample carries more than 500,000 distinct CDR3 sequences, 11% recorded once. The data were also submitted as part of a second study, on T cells expressing NK-cell markers. This second study notes: UMIs were included in TCR beta cDNA generated by 5'RACE template switching.

Sequenced material: PBMCs from blood, taken on the day of vaccination. These receptors were obtained from a man in his fifties who received an inactivated influenza vaccine.

The chain carries TRBV5-1 and TRBJ2-2; tentatively, D is TRBD1 or TRBD2 (5 bases each). This CDR3 is 16 amino acids long. The ends were cut back, 4 bases at V and 0 bases at J, with 13 bases in the middle. Germline loops: CDR1 SGHRS, CDR2 YFSETQ. CDR3 sequence: CASSPGHGPNTGELFF. The CDR3 coding sequence is TGCGCCAGCAGCCCGGGGCACGGCCCGAACACCGGGGAGCTGTTTTTT.

About this clonotype: At one end the junction does not follow the germline gene, possibly because of a read error. This chain connects TRBV7-7 to TRBJ2-5; 8 bases map to TRBD2. Germline CDR1 is SSHAT and CDR2 is FNYEAQ (reference sequence). CDR3 length equals 16 residues. CDR3 sequence: CASSLAVAGLQETQYF. The CDR3 region has the DNA TGTGCTAGCAGCTTAGCGGTAGCGGGGCTTCAAGAGACCCAGTACTTC.

This clonotype has only a few counts. This rearrangement joins TRBV20-1 to TRBJ2-1; 10 nucleotides align to TRBD2. Germline-derived CDR1 and CDR2 are DFQATT and SNEGSKA (reference sequence). V dropped 2 bases and J dropped 8; count of bases not matched to a gene: 9. The CDR3 sequence is 15 residues long. The CDR3 DNA follows: TGCAGTGCTAGAAGGTCCAGCGGGGGGGTGGATGAGCAGTTCTTC. As protein: CSARRSSGGVDEQFF.

J is TRBJ2-7 and V is TRBV4-1; D possibly uses TRBD1 or TRBD2 (5 bases each). The germline V and J ends were trimmed by 3 bases and 1 base, with 10 bases remaining between them. The CDR3 is made up of 14 amino acids. Germline V lookup: CDR1 MGHRA, CDR2 YSYEKL. The CDR3 protein is CASSQGDASYEQYF. CDR3 nucleotides: TGCGCCAGCAGCCAGGGGGACGCATCCTACGAGCAGTACTTC.

This clonotype was observed many times. The rearrangement uses TRBV12-3 or TRBV12-4 and TRBJ2-4, with D unclear. The V and J ends lost 4 bases and 1 base respectively, with 8 bases between them. The CDR3 has 14 amino acids. In DNA, the CDR3 is TGTGCCAGCAGTTCAGGTGGGGCCAAAAACATTCAGTACTTC. Protein sequence: CASSSGGAKNIQYF.

The V gene is TRBV7-2, the J gene TRBJ2-7; the D gene is possibly TRBD2 (6 bases). CDR1 and CDR2 from the germline V gene are SGHTA and FQGNSA. CDR3 length: 15 amino acids. The ends were cut back, 0 bases at V and 2 bases at J, with 11 bases in the middle. CDR3 bases: TGTGCCAGCAGCTTAGCTCCACGGACTACCTACGAGCAGTACTTC. It translates to CASSLAPRTTYEQYF.

This clonotype was observed at least ten times. The rearrangement links TRBV5-1 to TRBJ1-4, with 7 bases matching TRBD1. With 4 bases clipped from V and 8 bases from J, the junction kept 8 bases outside the gene matches. The V gene's germline CDR1 is SGHRS and CDR2 YFSETQ. The CDR3 contains 14 residues. CDR3 residues: CASSRQGGEEKLFF. The CDR3 bases are TGCGCCAGCAGCCGACAGGGAGGAGAAGAAAAACTGTTTTTT.